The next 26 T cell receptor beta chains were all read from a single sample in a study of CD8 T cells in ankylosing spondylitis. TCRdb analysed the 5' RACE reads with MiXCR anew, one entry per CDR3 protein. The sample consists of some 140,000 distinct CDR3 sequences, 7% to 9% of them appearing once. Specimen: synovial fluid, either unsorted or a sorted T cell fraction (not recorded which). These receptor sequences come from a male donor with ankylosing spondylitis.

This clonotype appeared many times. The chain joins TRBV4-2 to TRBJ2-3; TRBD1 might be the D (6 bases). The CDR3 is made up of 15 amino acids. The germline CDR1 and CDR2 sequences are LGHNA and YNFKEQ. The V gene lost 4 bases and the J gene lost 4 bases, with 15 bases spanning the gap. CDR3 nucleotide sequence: TGTGCCAGCAGCCCCGGGCAGGGGACCGCAGATACGCAGTATTTT. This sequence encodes CASSPGQGTADTQYF.

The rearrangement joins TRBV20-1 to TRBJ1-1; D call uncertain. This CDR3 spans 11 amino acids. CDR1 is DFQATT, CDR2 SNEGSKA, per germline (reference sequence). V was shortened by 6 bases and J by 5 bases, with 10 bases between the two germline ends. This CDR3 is CSALQRTEAFF. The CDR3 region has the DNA TGCAGTGCCCTGCAGCGGACTGAAGCTTTCTTT.

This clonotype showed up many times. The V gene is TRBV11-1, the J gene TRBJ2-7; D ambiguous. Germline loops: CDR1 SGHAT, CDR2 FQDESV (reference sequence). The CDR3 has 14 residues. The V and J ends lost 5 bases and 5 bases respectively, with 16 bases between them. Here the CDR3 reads CASSPTASRNEQYF. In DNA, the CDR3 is TGTGCCAGCAGCCCCACTGCGAGTCGGAACGAGCAGTACTTC.

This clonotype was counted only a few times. The CDR3 reads CASSLWTSGSYEQYF. The CDR3 DNA sequence: TGTGCCAGCAGCTTGTGGACTAGCGGTTCCTACGAGCAGTACTTC. V usage is TRBV7-9 and J usage is TRBJ2-7; 10 nucleotides match TRBD2. V lost 3 bases and J lost 1; bases outside the gene matches: 3. The CDR3 runs 15 residues. Germline V gene data show CDR1 as SEHNR and CDR2 as FQNEAQ (reference sequence).

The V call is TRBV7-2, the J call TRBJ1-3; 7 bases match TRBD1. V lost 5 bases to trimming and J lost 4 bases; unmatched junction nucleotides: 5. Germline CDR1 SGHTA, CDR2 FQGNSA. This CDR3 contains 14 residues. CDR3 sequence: CASSIGTAGNTIYF. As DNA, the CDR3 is TGTGCCAGCAGCATCGGGACAGCAGGAAACACCATATATTTT.

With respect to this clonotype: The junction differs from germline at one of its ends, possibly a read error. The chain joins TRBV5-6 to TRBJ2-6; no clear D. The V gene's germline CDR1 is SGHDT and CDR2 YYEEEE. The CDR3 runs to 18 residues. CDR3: CACSYRQGLRSGANVLTF. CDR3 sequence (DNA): TGTGCCTGCAGCTACCGACAAGGCCTGCGCTCTGGGGCCAACGTCCTGACTTTC. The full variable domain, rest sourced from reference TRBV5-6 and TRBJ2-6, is DAGVTQSPTHLIKTRGQQVTLRCSPKSGHDTVSWYQQALGQGPQFIFQYYEEEERQRGNFPDRFSGHQFPNYSSELNVNALLLGDSALYLCACSYRQGLRSGANVLTFGAGSRLTVL.

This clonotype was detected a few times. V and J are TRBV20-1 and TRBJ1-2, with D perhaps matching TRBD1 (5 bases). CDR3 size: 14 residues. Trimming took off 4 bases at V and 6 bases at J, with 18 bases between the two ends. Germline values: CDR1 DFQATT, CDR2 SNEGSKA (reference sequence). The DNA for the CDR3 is TGCAGTGCTACCACCCCCTTAGGGGAGAATGGCTACACCTTC. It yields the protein CSATTPLGENGYTF.

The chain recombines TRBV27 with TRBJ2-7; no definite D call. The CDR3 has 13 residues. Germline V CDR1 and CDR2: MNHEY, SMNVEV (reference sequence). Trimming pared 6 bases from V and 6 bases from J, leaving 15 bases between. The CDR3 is CASRPSPRAEQYF. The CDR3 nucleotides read TGTGCCAGCAGACCATCACCCCGCGCCGAGCAGTACTTC.

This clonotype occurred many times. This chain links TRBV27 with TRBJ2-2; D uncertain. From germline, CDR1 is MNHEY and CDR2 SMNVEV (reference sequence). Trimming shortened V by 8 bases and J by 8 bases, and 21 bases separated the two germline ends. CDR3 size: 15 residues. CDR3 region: CASQRKVSTGGELFF. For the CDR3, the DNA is TGTGCCAGCCAAAGAAAGGTCTCGACGGGTGGGGAGCTGTTTTTT.

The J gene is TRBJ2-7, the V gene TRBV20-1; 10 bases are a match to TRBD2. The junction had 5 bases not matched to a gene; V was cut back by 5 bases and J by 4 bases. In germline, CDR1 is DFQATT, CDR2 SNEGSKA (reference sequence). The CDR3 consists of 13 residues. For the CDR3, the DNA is TGCAGTGCTCCGAGGACTAGCGGTTACGAGCAGTACTTC. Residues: CSAPRTSGYEQYF.

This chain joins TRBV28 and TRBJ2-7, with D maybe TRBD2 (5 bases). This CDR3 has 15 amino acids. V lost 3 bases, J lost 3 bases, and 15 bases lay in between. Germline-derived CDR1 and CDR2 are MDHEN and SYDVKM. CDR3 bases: TGTGCCAGCAGTTTTGGGCGGGCGGTTCTCTACGAGCAGTACTTC. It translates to CASSFGRAVLYEQYF.

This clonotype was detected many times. CDR3 residues: CASSPTGTSGGDTQYF. The CDR3 DNA reads TGTGCCAGCAGCCCTACCGGGACTAGCGGGGGAGATACGCAGTATTTT. This chain uses TRBV11-2 with TRBJ2-3, with 14 bases lining up with TRBD2. The ends lost 5 bases at V and 5 bases at J; junction bases unmatched: 6. This CDR3 is built from 16 residues. The V gene's germline CDR1 is SGHAT and CDR2 FQNNGV.

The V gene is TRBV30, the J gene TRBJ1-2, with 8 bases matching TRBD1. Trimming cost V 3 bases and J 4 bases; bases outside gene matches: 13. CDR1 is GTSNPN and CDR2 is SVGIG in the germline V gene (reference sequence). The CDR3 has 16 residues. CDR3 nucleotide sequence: TGTGCCTGGAGCCCCACCTATCCCGGGACAGGCTATGGCTACACCTTC. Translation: CAWSPTYPGTGYGYTF.

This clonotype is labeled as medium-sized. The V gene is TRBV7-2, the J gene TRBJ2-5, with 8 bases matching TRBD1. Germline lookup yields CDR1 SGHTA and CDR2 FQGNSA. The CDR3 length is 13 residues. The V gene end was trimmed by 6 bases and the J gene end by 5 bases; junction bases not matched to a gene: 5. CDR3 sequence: CASSLWTGETQYF. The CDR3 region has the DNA TGTGCCAGCAGTCTCTGGACAGGGGAGACCCAGTACTTC. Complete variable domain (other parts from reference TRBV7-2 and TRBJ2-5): GAGVSQSPSNKVTEKGKDVELRCDPISGHTALYWYRQSLGQGLEFLIYFQGNSAPDKSGLPSDRFSAERTGGSVSTLTIQRTQQEDSAVYLCASSLWTGETQYFGPGTRLLVL.

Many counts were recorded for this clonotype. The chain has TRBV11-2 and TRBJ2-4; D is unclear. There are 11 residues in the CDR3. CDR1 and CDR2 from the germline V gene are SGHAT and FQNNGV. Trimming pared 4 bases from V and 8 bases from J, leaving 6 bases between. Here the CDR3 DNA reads TGTGCCAGCAGCTCCCAATACATTCAGTACTTC. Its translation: CASSSQYIQYF.

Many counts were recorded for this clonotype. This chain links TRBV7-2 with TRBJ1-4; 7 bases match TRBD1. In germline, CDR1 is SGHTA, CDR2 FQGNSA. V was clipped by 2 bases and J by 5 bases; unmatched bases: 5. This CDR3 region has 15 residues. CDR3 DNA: TGTGCCAGCAGCTTATCGGGACAGCAAAATGAAAAACTGTTTTTT. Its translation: CASSLSGQQNEKLFF.

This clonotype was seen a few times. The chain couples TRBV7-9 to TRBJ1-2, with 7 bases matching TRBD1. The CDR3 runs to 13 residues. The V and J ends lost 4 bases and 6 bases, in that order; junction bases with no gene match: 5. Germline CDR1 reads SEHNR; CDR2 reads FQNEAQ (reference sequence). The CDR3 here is CASSYTGDDGYTF. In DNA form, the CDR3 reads TGTGCCAGCAGCTACACAGGGGATGATGGCTACACCTTC. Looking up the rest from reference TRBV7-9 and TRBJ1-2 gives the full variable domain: DTGVSQNPRHKITKRGQNVTFRCDPISEHNRLYWYRQTLGQGPEFLTYFQNEAQLEKSRLLSDRFSAERPKGSFSTLEIQRTEQGDSAMYLCASSYTGDDGYTFGSGTRLTVV.

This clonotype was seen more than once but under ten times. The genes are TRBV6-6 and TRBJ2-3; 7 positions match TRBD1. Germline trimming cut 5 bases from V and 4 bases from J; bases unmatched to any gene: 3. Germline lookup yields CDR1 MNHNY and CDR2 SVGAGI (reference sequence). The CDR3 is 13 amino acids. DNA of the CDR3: TGTGCCAGCAGTACAGGGGTAGCAGATACGCAGTATTTT. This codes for CASSTGVADTQYF.

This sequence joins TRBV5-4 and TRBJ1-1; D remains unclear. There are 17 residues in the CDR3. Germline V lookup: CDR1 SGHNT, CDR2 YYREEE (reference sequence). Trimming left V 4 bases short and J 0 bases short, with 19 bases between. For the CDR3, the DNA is TGTGCCAGCAGCCCTTTTAGGTCACTGACCCTGAACACTGAAGCTTTCTTT. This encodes CASSPFRSLTLNTEAFF.

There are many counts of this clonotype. The CDR3 loop reads CASSLEGRGKTQYF. CDR3 sequence (DNA): TGTGCCAGCAGTTTAGAAGGAAGGGGAAAGACCCAGTACTTC. The chain carries TRBV12-3 or TRBV12-4 and TRBJ2-5; tentatively, D is TRBD1 (5 bases). The CDR3 has 14 amino acids. Trimming took 1 base from V and 6 from J, leaving 12 bases between them.

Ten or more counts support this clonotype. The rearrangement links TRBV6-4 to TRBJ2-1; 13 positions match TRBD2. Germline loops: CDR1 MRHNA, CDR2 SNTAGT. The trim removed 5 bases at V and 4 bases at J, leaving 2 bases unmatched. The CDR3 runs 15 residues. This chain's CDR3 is CASSWTSGRYNEQFF. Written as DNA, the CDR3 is TGTGCCAGCAGTTGGACTAGCGGGAGATACAATGAGCAGTTCTTC.

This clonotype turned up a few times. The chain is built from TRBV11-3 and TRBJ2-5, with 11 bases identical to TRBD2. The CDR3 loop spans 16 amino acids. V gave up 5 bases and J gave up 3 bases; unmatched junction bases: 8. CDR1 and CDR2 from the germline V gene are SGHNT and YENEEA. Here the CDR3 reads CASSVTSGGFEETQYF. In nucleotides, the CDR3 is TGTGCCAGCAGCGTAACTAGCGGGGGCTTTGAAGAGACCCAGTACTTC.

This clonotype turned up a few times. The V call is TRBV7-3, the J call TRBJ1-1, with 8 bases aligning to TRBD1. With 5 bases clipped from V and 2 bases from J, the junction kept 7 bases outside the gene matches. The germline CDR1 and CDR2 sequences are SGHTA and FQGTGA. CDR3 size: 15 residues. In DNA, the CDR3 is TGTGCCAGCAGCAGATACGGACAGGGCAACACTGAAGCTTTCTTT. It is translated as CASSRYGQGNTEAFF.

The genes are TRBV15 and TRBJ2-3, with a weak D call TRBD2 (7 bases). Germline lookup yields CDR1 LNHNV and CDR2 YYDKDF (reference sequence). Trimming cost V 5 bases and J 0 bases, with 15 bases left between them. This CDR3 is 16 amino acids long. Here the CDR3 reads CATSFTGRASTDTQYF. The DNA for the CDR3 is TGTGCCACCAGCTTTACAGGGAGGGCTAGCACAGATACGCAGTATTTT. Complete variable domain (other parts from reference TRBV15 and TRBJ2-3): DAMVIQNPRYQVTQFGKPVTLSCSQTLNHNVMYWYQQKSSQAPKLLFHYYDKDFNNEADTPDNFQSRRPNTSFCFLDIRSPGLGDTAMYLCATSFTGRASTDTQYFGPGTRLTVL.

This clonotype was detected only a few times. In nucleotides, the CDR3 is TGTGCCAGCAGCTTAGTCCCCTCGCTAGCGGGAGGGAGCACAGATACGCAGTATTTT. This gives the protein CASSLVPSLAGGSTDTQYF. The chain combines TRBV11-2 with TRBJ2-3; 12 positions agree with TRBD2. The CDR3 consists of 19 residues. Trimming removed 1 base from V and 0 bases from J; junction bases left unmatched: 8. Germline V gene lookup returns CDR1 SGHAT and CDR2 FQNNGV.

As DNA, the CDR3 is TGCAGTGCTAGAGCAGATTGGGGACTAGCCCCCTACAATGAGCAGTTCTTC. Its translation is CSARADWGLAPYNEQFF. V and J are TRBV20-1 and TRBJ2-1; the match to TRBD2 covers 9 bases. J gave up 2 bases and V 1 base, and 9 bases lay outside the gene matches. The CDR3 sequence is 17 residues long. The germline gives CDR1 DFQATT, CDR2 SNEGSKA (reference sequence).